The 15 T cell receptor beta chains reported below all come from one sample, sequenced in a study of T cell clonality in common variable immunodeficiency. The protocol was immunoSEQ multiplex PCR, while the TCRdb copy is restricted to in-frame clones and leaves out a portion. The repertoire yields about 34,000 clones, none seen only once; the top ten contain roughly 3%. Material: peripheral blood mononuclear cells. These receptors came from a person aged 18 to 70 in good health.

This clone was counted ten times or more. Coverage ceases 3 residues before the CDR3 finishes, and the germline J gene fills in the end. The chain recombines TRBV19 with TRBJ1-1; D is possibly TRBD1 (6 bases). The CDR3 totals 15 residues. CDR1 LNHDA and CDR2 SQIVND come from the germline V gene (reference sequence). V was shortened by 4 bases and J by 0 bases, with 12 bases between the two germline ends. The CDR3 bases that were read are TGTGCCAGTAGTAAGGGACAAATAATGAACACTGAA. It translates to CASSKGQIMNTE. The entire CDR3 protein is CASSKGQIMNTEAFF.

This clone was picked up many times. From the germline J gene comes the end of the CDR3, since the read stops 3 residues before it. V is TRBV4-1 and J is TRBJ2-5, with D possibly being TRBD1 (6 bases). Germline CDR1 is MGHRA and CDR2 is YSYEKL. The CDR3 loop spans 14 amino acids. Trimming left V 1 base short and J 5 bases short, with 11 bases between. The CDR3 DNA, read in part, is TGCGCCAGCAGCCAAGGGACAGTCGCGGAGACC. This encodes CASSQGTVAET. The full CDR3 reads CASSQGTVAETQYF.

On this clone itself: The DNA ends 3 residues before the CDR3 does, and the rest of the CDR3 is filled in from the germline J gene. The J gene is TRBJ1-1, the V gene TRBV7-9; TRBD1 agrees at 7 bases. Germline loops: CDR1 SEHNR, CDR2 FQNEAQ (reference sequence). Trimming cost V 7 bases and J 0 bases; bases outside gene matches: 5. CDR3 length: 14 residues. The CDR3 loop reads CASTLDRLNTEAFF. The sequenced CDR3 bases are TGTGCCAGCACCTTGGACAGGTTGAACACTGAA.

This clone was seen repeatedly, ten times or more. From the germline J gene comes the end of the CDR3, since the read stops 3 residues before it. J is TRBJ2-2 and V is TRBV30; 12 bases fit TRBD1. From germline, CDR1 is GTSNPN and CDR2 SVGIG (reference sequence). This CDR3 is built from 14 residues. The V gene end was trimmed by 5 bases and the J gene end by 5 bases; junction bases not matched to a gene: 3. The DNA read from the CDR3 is TGTGCCTGGGGGACAGGGGGCTTGACCGGGGAG. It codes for CAWGTGGLTGE. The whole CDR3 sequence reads CAWGTGGLTGELFF.

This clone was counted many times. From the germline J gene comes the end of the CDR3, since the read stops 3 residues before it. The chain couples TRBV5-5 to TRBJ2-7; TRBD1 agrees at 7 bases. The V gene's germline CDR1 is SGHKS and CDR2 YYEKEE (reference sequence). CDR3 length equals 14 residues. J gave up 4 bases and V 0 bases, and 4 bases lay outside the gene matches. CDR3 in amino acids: CASSLGQGRYEQYF. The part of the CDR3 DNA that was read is TGTGCCAGCAGCTTGGGACAGGGACGGTACGAG.

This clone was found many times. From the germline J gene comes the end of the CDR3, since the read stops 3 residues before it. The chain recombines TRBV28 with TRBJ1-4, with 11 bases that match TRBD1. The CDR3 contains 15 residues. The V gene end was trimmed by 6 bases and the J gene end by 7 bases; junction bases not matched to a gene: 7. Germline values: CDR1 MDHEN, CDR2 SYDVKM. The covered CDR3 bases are TGTGCCAGCAGCGACCAGGGACAGGGGGGTGAAAAA. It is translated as CASSDQGQGGEK. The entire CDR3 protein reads CASSDQGQGGEKLFF.

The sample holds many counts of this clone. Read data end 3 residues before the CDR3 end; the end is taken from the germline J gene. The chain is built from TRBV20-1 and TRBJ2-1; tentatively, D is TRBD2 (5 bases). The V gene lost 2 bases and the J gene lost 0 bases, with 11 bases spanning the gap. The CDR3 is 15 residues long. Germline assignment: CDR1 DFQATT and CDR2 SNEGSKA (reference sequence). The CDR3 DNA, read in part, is TGCAGTGCTAGACCGGGGTCTAGCTCCTACAATGAG. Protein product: CSARPGSSSYNE. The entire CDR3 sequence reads CSARPGSSSYNEQFF.

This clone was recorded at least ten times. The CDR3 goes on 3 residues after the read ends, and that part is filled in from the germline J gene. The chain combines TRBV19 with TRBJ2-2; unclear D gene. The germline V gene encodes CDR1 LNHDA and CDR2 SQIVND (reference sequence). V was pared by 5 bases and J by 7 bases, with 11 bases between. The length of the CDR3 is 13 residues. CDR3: CASSLRQDGELFF. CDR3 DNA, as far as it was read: TGTGCCAGTAGTCTTAGACAAGACGGGGAG.

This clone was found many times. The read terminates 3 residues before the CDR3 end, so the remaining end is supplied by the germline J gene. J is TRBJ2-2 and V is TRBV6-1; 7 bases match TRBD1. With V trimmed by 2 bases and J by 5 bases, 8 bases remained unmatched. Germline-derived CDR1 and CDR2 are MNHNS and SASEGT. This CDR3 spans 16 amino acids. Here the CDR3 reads CASSELGTARTGELFF. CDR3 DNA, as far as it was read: TGTGCCAGCAGTGAACTCGGGACAGCTCGAACCGGGGAG.

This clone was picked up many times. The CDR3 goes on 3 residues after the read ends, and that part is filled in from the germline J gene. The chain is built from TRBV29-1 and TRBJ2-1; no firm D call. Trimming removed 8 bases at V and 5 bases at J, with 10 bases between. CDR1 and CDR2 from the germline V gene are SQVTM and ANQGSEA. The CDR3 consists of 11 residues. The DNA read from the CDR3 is TGCAGCCCCAGAGTGCACAATGAG. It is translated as CSPRVHNE. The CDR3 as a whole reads CSPRVHNEQFF.

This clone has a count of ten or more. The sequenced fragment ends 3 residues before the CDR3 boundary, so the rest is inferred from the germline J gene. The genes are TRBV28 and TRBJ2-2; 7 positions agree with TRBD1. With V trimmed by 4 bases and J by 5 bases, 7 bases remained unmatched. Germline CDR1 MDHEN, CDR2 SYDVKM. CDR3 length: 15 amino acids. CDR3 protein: CASSSTGTVTGELFF. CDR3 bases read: TGTGCCAGCAGTTCCACCGGGACAGTTACCGGGGAG.

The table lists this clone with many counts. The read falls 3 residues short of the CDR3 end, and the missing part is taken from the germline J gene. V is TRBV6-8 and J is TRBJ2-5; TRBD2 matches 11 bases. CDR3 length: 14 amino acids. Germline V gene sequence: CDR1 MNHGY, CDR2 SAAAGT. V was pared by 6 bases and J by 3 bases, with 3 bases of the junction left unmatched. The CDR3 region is CASSLLAGEETQYF. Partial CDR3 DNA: TGTGCCAGCAGCCTACTAGCGGGAGAAGAGACC.

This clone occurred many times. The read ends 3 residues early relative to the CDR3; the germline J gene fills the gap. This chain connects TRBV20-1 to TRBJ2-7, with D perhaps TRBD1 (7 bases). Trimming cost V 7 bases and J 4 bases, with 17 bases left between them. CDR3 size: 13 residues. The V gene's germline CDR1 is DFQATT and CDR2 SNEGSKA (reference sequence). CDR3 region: CSVEQEGAYEQYF. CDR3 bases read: TGCAGTGTCGAACAGGAGGGGGCGTACGAG.

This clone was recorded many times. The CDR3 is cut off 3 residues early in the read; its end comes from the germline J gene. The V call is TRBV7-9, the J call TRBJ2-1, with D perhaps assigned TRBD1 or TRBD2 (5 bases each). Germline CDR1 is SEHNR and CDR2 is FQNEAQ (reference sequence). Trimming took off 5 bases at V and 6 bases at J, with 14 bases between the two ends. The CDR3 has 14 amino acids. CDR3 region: CASSPEGSGNEQFF. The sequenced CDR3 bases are TGTGCCAGCAGCCCAGAGGGGAGTGGCAATGAG. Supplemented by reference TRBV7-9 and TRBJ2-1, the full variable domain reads DTGVSQNPRHKITKRGQNVTFRCDPISEHNRLYWYRQTLGQGPEFLTYFQNEAQLEKSRLLSDRFSAERPKGSFSTLEIQRTEQGDSAMYLCASSPEGSGNEQFFGPGTRLTVL.

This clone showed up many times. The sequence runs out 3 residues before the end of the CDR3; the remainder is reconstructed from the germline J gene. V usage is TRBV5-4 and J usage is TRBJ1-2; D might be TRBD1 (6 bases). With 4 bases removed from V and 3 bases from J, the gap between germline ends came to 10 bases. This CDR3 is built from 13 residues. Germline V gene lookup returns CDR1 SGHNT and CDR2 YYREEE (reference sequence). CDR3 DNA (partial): TGTGCCAGCAGCCAGACAGGTGACTATGGC. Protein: CASSQTGDYG. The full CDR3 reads CASSQTGDYGYTF. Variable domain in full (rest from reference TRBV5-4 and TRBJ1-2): ETGVTQSPTHLIKTRGQQVTLRCSSQSGHNTVSWYQQALGQGPQFIFQYYREEENGRGNFPPRFSGLQFPNYSSELNVNALELDDSALYLCASSQTGDYGYTFGSGTRLTVV.